Listed below are T cell receptor beta chains from one sample, sequenced in a study of PD-L1 blockade in urothelial cancer. Clones were sequenced by immunoSEQ multiplex PCR, and TCRdb holds only the in-frame ones, with some missing. Here the sample spans approximately 83,000 clones, approximately 87% being singletons. This specimen consisted of PBMCs, obtained around atezolizumab (anti-PD-L1) treatment. These receptors were taken from a man aged 65 to 79 with urothelial cancer. CDR3s include the opening cysteine and the closing phenylalanine or tryptophan. Fields, in order: J gene, CDR3 length, D gene, V gene, clone size, CDR3 protein, CDR3 DNA. D genes are given only for firm matches. Rows may omit the clone size; those that give it use once, few, many or a size class.

j_gene: TRBJ2-7
len: 13
d_gene: NA
v_gene: TRBV7-6
abundance: NA
CDR3aa: CASSLNSGYEQYF
CDR3nt: TGTGCCAGCAGCTTAAATTCAGGCTACGAGCAGTACTTC

j_gene: TRBJ1-1
len: 13
d_gene: NA
v_gene: TRBV9
abundance: few
CDR3aa: CASSTRQRSEAFF
CDR3nt: TGTGCCAGCAGCACTCGACAGAGAAGTGAAGCTTTCTTT

j_gene: TRBJ2-5
len: 15
d_gene: NA
v_gene: TRBV27
abundance: NA
CDR3aa: CASSFFGQYQETQYF
CDR3nt: NA

j_gene: TRBJ1-1
len: 14
d_gene: NA
v_gene: TRBV7-9
abundance: NA
CDR3aa: CASSYSTVNTEAFF
CDR3nt: TGTGCCAGCAGCTATTCGACAGTGAACACTGAAGCTTTCTTT

j_gene: TRBJ2-7
len: 14
d_gene: TRBD1
v_gene: TRBV18
abundance: NA
CDR3aa: CASSLSTGVYEQYF
CDR3nt: TGTGCCAGCTCACTATCGACAGGGGTCTACGAGCAGTACTTC

j_gene: TRBJ1-5
len: 15
d_gene: NA
v_gene: TRBV9
abundance: once
CDR3aa: CASSLSGAVDQPQHF
CDR3nt: TGTGCCAGCAGCCTCTCAGGGGCGGTGGATCAGCCCCAGCATTTT

j_gene: TRBJ1-1
len: 14
d_gene: NA
v_gene: TRBV6-5
abundance: NA
CDR3aa: CASSYSRRGTEAFF
CDR3nt: TGTGCCAGCAGTTACTCGAGGCGGGGCACTGAAGCTTTCTTT

j_gene: TRBJ1-1
len: 16
d_gene: NA
v_gene: TRBV4-1
abundance: NA
CDR3aa: CASSQDRVGIQGEAFF
CDR3nt: TGCGCCAGCAGCCAAGATAGGGTGGGGATACAGGGTGAAGCTTTCTTT

j_gene: TRBJ2-3
len: 13
d_gene: NA
v_gene: TRBV29-1
abundance: NA
CDR3aa: CSVDLEYIDTQYF
CDR3nt: TGCAGCGTTGACCTGGAGTATATAGATACGCAGTATTTT

j_gene: TRBJ1-2
len: 16
d_gene: TRBD1
v_gene: TRBV6-1
abundance: NA
CDR3aa: CASSEAGTGGNYGYTF
CDR3nt: TGTGCCAGCAGTGAAGCCGGAACAGGGGGCAACTATGGCTACACCTTC

j_gene: TRBJ1-3
len: 18
d_gene: TRBD1
v_gene: TRBV5-5
abundance: NA
CDR3aa: CASSLVGQSDRSRNTIYF
CDR3nt: TGTGCCAGCAGCTTGGTGGGACAGTCAGACCGGAGCCGAAACACCATATATTTT

j_gene: TRBJ2-3
len: 15
d_gene: TRBD2
v_gene: TRBV5-1
abundance: NA
CDR3aa: CASSPGLAGGDTQYF
CDR3nt: TGCGCCAGCAGCCCGGGACTAGCGGGGGGAGATACGCAGTATTTT

j_gene: TRBJ1-5
len: 15
d_gene: NA
v_gene: TRBV2
abundance: NA
CDR3aa: CASSEALRGNQPQHF
CDR3nt: TGTGCCAGCAGTGAAGCGCTTCGGGGCAATCAGCCCCAGCATTTT

j_gene: TRBJ2-1
len: 15
d_gene: NA
v_gene: TRBV12-5
abundance: NA
CDR3aa: CASGLISGEWNEQFF
CDR3nt: TGTGCTAGTGGTTTAATCTCAGGGGAATGGAATGAGCAGTTCTTC

j_gene: TRBJ2-1
len: 15
d_gene: NA
v_gene: TRBV4-2
abundance: NA
CDR3aa: CASSQGQRGDLEQFF
CDR3nt: TGTGCCAGCAGCCAGGGACAGAGGGGGGACCTAGAGCAGTTCTTC

j_gene: TRBJ2-7
len: 14
d_gene: NA
v_gene: TRBV4-2
abundance: NA
CDR3aa: CASSQEGQPWKQYF
CDR3nt: TGTGCCAGCAGCCAAGAAGGACAGCCCTGGAAGCAGTACTTC

j_gene: TRBJ2-3
len: 15
d_gene: TRBD2
v_gene: TRBV6-1
abundance: once
CDR3aa: CASIMWRGGTDTQYF
CDR3nt: TGTGCCAGCATTATGTGGCGGGGGGGCACAGATACGCAGTATTTT

j_gene: TRBJ2-5
len: 14
d_gene: NA
v_gene: TRBV5-1
abundance: NA
CDR3aa: CASSPDTSGETQYF
CDR3nt: TGCGCCAGCAGCCCGGACACTTCTGGTGAGACCCAGTACTTC

j_gene: TRBJ2-3
len: 16
d_gene: TRBD2
v_gene: TRBV5-1
abundance: NA
CDR3aa: CASSLVAGASTDTQYF
CDR3nt: TGCGCCAGCAGCTTGGTAGCGGGGGCCAGCACAGATACGCAGTATTTT

j_gene: TRBJ1-1
len: 15
d_gene: TRBD1
v_gene: TRBV10-3
abundance: NA
CDR3aa: CAIRVRGDANTEAFF
CDR3nt: TGTGCCATCAGGGTCAGGGGGGACGCCAACACTGAAGCTTTCTTT

j_gene: TRBJ2-3
len: 13
d_gene: TRBD2
v_gene: TRBV12-5
abundance: NA
CDR3aa: CASGPSGGDTQYF
CDR3nt: TGTGCTAGTGGCCCTTCGGGGGGGGATACGCAGTATTTT

j_gene: TRBJ1-4
len: 14
d_gene: TRBD1
v_gene: TRBV18
abundance: NA
CDR3aa: CASSQGQGSEKLFF
CDR3nt: TGTGCCAGCTCACAAGGACAGGGCAGTGAAAAACTGTTTTTT

j_gene: TRBJ2-1
len: 14
d_gene: NA
v_gene: TRBV7-2
abundance: NA
CDR3aa: CASSLMAGRNEQFF
CDR3nt: TGTGCCAGCAGCTTGATGGCGGGGCGGAATGAGCAGTTCTTC

j_gene: TRBJ2-7
len: 16
d_gene: NA
v_gene: TRBV7-9
abundance: NA
CDR3aa: CASSLDGAPGSYEQYF
CDR3nt: TGTGCCAGCAGCTTAGATGGTGCCCCAGGCTCCTACGAGCAGTACTTC

j_gene: TRBJ1-1
len: 12
d_gene: NA
v_gene: TRBV7-9
abundance: NA
CDR3aa: CASSSENTEAFF
CDR3nt: TGTGCCAGCAGCTCAGAAAACACTGAAGCTTTCTTT

j_gene: TRBJ1-5
len: 15
d_gene: NA
v_gene: TRBV9
abundance: NA
CDR3aa: CASSPGGSWRQPQHF
CDR3nt: TGTGCCAGCAGTCCTGGAGGGAGTTGGCGCCAGCCCCAGCATTTT

j_gene: TRBJ2-7
len: 13
d_gene: NA
v_gene: TRBV10-2
abundance: few
CDR3aa: CASSEQPAYEQYF
CDR3nt: TGCGCCAGCAGTGAGCAACCGGCCTACGAGCAGTACTTC

j_gene: TRBJ2-7
len: 14
d_gene: NA
v_gene: TRBV7-6
abundance: NA
CDR3aa: CASSQRDKDYEQYF
CDR3nt: TGTGCCAGCAGCCAAAGGGACAAGGACTACGAGCAGTACTTC

j_gene: TRBJ2-2
len: 16
d_gene: TRBD2
v_gene: TRBV2
abundance: NA
CDR3aa: CASSHWTSGTTGELFF
CDR3nt: TGTGCCAGCAGTCATTGGACTAGCGGAACCACCGGGGAGCTGTTTTTT

j_gene: TRBJ2-5
len: 14
d_gene: TRBD2
v_gene: TRBV5-8
abundance: once
CDR3aa: CASSFGTSGNVPNF
CDR3nt: TGTGCCAGCAGCTTCGGGACTAGCGGGAATGTTCCAAACTTC

j_gene: TRBJ2-6
len: 20
d_gene: TRBD1
v_gene: TRBV5-1
abundance: NA
CDR3aa: CASTRSPGTGGYTGANVLTF
CDR3nt: TGCGCCAGCACCCGCTCCCCCGGGACAGGGGGCTATACTGGGGCCAACGTCCTGACTTTC

j_gene: TRBJ2-2
len: 16
d_gene: TRBD1
v_gene: TRBV11-1
abundance: NA
CDR3aa: CASSQTGQGWPGELFF
CDR3nt: TGTGCCAGCAGCCAGACCGGACAGGGGTGGCCCGGGGAGCTGTTTTTT

j_gene: TRBJ2-1
len: 14
d_gene: NA
v_gene: TRBV7-3
abundance: NA
CDR3aa: CASSLTYRDNEQFF
CDR3nt: TGTGCCAGCAGCTTAACGTACAGGGACAATGAGCAGTTCTTC

j_gene: TRBJ1-1
len: 14
d_gene: NA
v_gene: TRBV19
abundance: few
CDR3aa: CASSSRVPNTEAFF
CDR3nt: TGTGCCAGTAGCTCCAGGGTACCAAACACTGAAGCTTTCTTT

j_gene: TRBJ2-5
len: 14
d_gene: NA
v_gene: TRBV6-5
abundance: NA
CDR3aa: CASSYLGAGETQYF
CDR3nt: TGTGCCAGCAGTTACTTGGGGGCTGGAGAGACCCAGTACTTC

j_gene: TRBJ2-7
len: 15
d_gene: NA
v_gene: TRBV28
abundance: few
CDR3aa: CASTHPRQAPYEQYF
CDR3nt: TGTGCCAGCACTCATCCCCGGCAGGCACCCTACGAGCAGTACTTC

j_gene: TRBJ1-1
len: 14
d_gene: NA
v_gene: TRBV12-5
abundance: few
CDR3aa: CASGPPGQSAEAFF
CDR3nt: TGTGCTAGTGGCCCCCCTGGACAGTCGGCTGAAGCTTTCTTT

j_gene: TRBJ1-2
len: 11
d_gene: TRBD1
v_gene: TRBV5-6
abundance: few
CDR3aa: CASRRGPGYTF
CDR3nt: TGTGCCAGCAGGAGGGGGCCTGGCTACACCTTC

j_gene: TRBJ1-1
len: 16
d_gene: TRBD1
v_gene: TRBV4-2
abundance: NA
CDR3aa: CASSQEGGRAFTEAFF
CDR3nt: TGTGCCAGCAGCCAAGAAGGGGGCAGGGCCTTCACTGAAGCTTTCTTT

j_gene: TRBJ1-4
len: 11
d_gene: NA
v_gene: TRBV30
abundance: NA
CDR3aa: CAWRSGEKLFF
CDR3nt: TGTGCCTGGAGGTCCGGGGAAAAACTGTTTTTT

j_gene: TRBJ1-2
len: 13
d_gene: NA
v_gene: TRBV9
abundance: once
CDR3aa: CASSVVAGDGYTF
CDR3nt: TGTGCCAGCAGCGTAGTTGCGGGTGATGGCTACACCTTC

j_gene: TRBJ2-7
len: 16
d_gene: TRBD1
v_gene: TRBV7-9
abundance: few
CDR3aa: CASSLNQGAEVNEQYF
CDR3nt: TGTGCCAGCAGCTTAAATCAGGGGGCGGAGGTCAACGAGCAGTACTTC

j_gene: TRBJ1-1
len: 17
d_gene: NA
v_gene: TRBV4-1
abundance: few
CDR3aa: CASSQEKILGADTEAFF
CDR3nt: TGCGCCAGCAGCCAAGAAAAGATCCTAGGGGCGGACACTGAAGCTTTCTTT

j_gene: TRBJ2-1
len: 16
d_gene: NA
v_gene: TRBV7-9
abundance: few
CDR3aa: CASSPRGGAGYNEQFF
CDR3nt: TGTGCCAGCAGCCCACGTGGGGGGGCGGGATACAATGAGCAGTTCTTC

j_gene: TRBJ2-6
len: 17
d_gene: TRBD1
v_gene: TRBV30
abundance: NA
CDR3aa: CAWSSTGGFSGANVLTF
CDR3nt: TGTGCCTGGAGTTCGACAGGGGGCTTCTCTGGGGCCAACGTCCTGACTTTC

j_gene: TRBJ2-6
len: 18
d_gene: NA
v_gene: TRBV7-9
abundance: NA
CDR3aa: CASSLSRTLHSGANVLTF
CDR3nt: TGTGCCAGCAGCTTATCGCGGACTCTTCACTCTGGGGCCAACGTCCTGACTTTC

j_gene: TRBJ1-1
len: 15
d_gene: NA
v_gene: TRBV18
abundance: NA
CDR3aa: CASSSKVDTTPEAFF
CDR3nt: TGTGCCAGCTCATCAAAGGTGGATACTACCCCTGAAGCTTTCTTT

j_gene: TRBJ2-1
len: 13
d_gene: TRBD2
v_gene: TRBV7-3
abundance: NA
CDR3aa: CASSLAGGHEQFF
CDR3nt: TGTGCCAGCAGCCTAGCGGGGGGCCATGAGCAGTTCTTC

j_gene: TRBJ2-5
len: 16
d_gene: TRBD1
v_gene: TRBV18
abundance: once
CDR3aa: CASSSKSQGVQETQYF
CDR3nt: TGTGCCAGCTCGTCTAAATCACAGGGGGTACAAGAGACCCAGTACTTC

j_gene: TRBJ2-7
len: 14
d_gene: TRBD2
v_gene: TRBV2
abundance: NA
CDR3aa: CASSASGSRNEQYF
CDR3nt: TGTGCCAGCAGTGCTAGCGGGAGTCGGAACGAGCAGTACTTC

j_gene: TRBJ1-4
len: 15
d_gene: NA
v_gene: TRBV4-2
abundance: NA
CDR3aa: CASSPATGGDEKLFF
CDR3nt: TGTGCCAGCAGCCCAGCAACAGGAGGGGATGAAAAACTGTTTTTT

j_gene: TRBJ1-1
len: 15
d_gene: NA
v_gene: TRBV11-3
abundance: NA
CDR3aa: CASSLSGSQNTEAFF
CDR3nt: TGTGCCAGCAGCTTAAGCGGCAGTCAGAACACTGAAGCTTTCTTT

j_gene: TRBJ1-5
len: 12
d_gene: NA
v_gene: TRBV19
abundance: NA
CDR3aa: CASSPINQPQHF
CDR3nt: TGTGCCAGTAGTCCCATCAATCAGCCCCAGCATTTT

j_gene: TRBJ2-7
len: 14
d_gene: TRBD1
v_gene: TRBV18
abundance: NA
CDR3aa: CASSPRRQGVEQYF
CDR3nt: TGTGCCAGCTCACCACGCCGACAGGGAGTCGAGCAGTACTTC

j_gene: TRBJ2-7
len: 16
d_gene: TRBD1
v_gene: TRBV25-1
abundance: NA
CDR3aa: CASSDFLRTGGYEQYF
CDR3nt: TGTGCCAGCAGTGACTTCCTTAGGACAGGGGGATACGAGCAGTACTTC

j_gene: TRBJ1-1
len: 11
d_gene: NA
v_gene: TRBV20-1
abundance: NA
CDR3aa: CSALQGEGAFF
CDR3nt: TGCAGTGCTTTACAGGGTGAAGGAGCTTTCTTT

j_gene: TRBJ2-3
len: 17
d_gene: NA
v_gene: TRBV5-1
abundance: NA
CDR3aa: CASSLPPGSSSTDTQYF
CDR3nt: TGCGCCAGCAGCTTGCCTCCGGGAAGCTCTAGCACAGATACGCAGTATTTT

j_gene: TRBJ2-4
len: 13
d_gene: NA
v_gene: TRBV9
abundance: NA
CDR3aa: CASSVDSSSIQYF
CDR3nt: TGTGCCAGCAGCGTAGACTCATCGAGCATTCAGTACTTC